This T cell receptor beta chain was sequenced during a study of CD8 T cells in Susac syndrome. Study overall: Among sequenced Susac syndrome patients, more than 5 had active disease and under ten were in remission. Blood was drawn from patients with Susac syndrome. At that point, they were therapy-naive, on corticosteroids, or on intravenous immunoglobulin alone. Study-level points and caveats: No clonal expansion appeared among CD4+ T cells in Susac patients.

With 1 base removed from V and 3 bases from J, the gap between germline ends came to 6 bases. This CDR3 spans 13 amino acids. CDR1 LGHNA and CDR2 YNFKEQ come from the germline V gene. With respect to this clonotype: Antigen unknown.

The RNA input was 0.5 to 1 ug, and it was reverse transcribed with random hexamers. The method of amplification for TCR beta CDR3 was immunoSEQ multiplex PCR, covering 54 Vbeta and 13 Jbeta. A single record per CDR3 protein comes from TCRdb applying MiXCR to the immunoSEQ multiplex PCR reads. The sample consists of around 140,000 distinct CDR3 sequences, around 95% of them appearing once. The chain is built from TRBV4-2 and TRBJ1-2; the D is unclear. This TCR was sampled from a human donor with Susac syndrome. The sample consisted of CD4+ T cells from PBMCs. CDR3: CASSQGQDYGYTF. The CDR3 DNA sequence: TGTGCCAGCAGCCAAGGGCAGGACTATGGCTACACCTTC.